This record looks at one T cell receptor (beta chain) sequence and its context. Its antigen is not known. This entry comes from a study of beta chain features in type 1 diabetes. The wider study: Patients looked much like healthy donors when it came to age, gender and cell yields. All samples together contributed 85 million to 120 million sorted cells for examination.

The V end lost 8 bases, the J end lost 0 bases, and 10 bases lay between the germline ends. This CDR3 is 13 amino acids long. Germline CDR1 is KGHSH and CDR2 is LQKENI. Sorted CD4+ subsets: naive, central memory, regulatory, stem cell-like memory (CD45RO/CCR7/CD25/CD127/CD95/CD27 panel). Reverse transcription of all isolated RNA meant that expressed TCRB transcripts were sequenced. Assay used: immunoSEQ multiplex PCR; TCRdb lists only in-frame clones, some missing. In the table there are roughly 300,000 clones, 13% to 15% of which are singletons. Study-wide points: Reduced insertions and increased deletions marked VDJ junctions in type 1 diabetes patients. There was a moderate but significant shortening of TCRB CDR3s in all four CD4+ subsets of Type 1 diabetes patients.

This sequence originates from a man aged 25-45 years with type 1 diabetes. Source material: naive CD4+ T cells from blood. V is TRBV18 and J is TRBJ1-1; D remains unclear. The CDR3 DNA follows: TGTGCCAGCCTTACAGCCCTGAACACTGAAGCTTTCTTT. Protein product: CASLTALNTEAFF.